The clone carrying this T cell receptor beta chain was found a few times. Its antigen is unidentified. The sample is drawn from a study of beta chain features in type 1 diabetes. The wider study: On cell yields, gender and age, patients and healthy donors were similar.

V gave up 7 bases and J gave up 1 base, with 20 bases separating them. Germline V lookup: CDR1 SEHNR, CDR2 FQNEAQ (reference sequence). This CDR3 region has 16 residues. General study points: Any PCR bias toward short templates would affect both groups alike.

What was sequenced were expressed TCRB transcripts, since all of the isolated RNA had been reverse transcribed. The repertoire was sequenced with immunoSEQ multiplex PCR; TCRdb's copy has only in-frame clones and lacks some. The sample consists of 330,000 or so clones, roughly 15% of them appearing once. The source of this sequence is a young man in good health. Sequenced material: central memory CD4+ T cells from blood. The chain joins TRBV7-9 to TRBJ2-7; D gene unclear. Here the CDR3 reads CASTSIPFSESYEQYF. The DNA for the CDR3 is TGTGCCAGCACCTCCATTCCCTTTTCGGAATCCTACGAGCAGTACTTC.